These T cell receptor beta chains were read from a single sample in a study of blood T cells in healthy people across ages. TCRdb passed the 5' RACE reads through MiXCR, listing each CDR3 protein once. Of approximately 830,000 distinct CDR3 sequences listed, roughly 60% are singletons. The sample consisted of blood. All receptors derive from a man aged 25 to 40 in good health. The CDR3 runs from the conserved cysteine through the conserved F or W. D genes are given only for firm matches. Size tells how often a clone was seen (once, few, many) or the class of an expanded clone, and some rows leave it out.

cdr3_nt cdr3_aa v_call d_call clone_size j_call
TGTGCCAGCAGTTACAGCCAGGCGTACGAGCAGTACTTC CASSYSQAYEQYF TRBV6-5 . . TRBJ2-7
TGTGCCAGCAGCCCCCTACGTGGGACAGATACGCAGTATTTT CASSPLRGTDTQYF TRBV7-2 . . TRBJ2-3
TGTGCCAGCTCAAGTGACCGGGACCGACAACAGTACTTC CASSSDRDRQQYF TRBV18 . . TRBJ2-4
TGTGCCAGCAGTTACTCGAATACAGGCAGCTCCTACAATGAGCAGTTCTTC CASSYSNTGSSYNEQFF TRBV6-2/TRBV6-3 . . TRBJ2-1
TGCGCCAGCAGTTTGAGAGTCGGGGAGCTGTTTTTT CASSLRVGELFF TRBV27 . . TRBJ2-2
TGTGCCAGCAGTGACTGGGACGAGCAGTACTTC CASSDWDEQYF TRBV6-1 . . TRBJ2-7
TGTGCCAGCAGCTTAGGAACACAGGGGTTGGAGACCCAGTACTTC CASSLGTQGLETQYF TRBV7-2 TRBD1 once TRBJ2-5
TGTGCCAGCAGCCATTCAGGGTACCGGACTGAAGCTTTCTTT CASSHSGYRTEAFF TRBV14 . . TRBJ1-1
TGTGCCAGCCGGGGGATGGTCAACGAGCAGTACTTC CASRGMVNEQYF TRBV28 . . TRBJ2-7
TGTGCCAGCAGCCAAGATCAGGGGCCGAGCTATGGCTACACCTTC CASSQDQGPSYGYTF TRBV4-2 . . TRBJ1-2
TGCAGCGTTGGCCGGGGGAGCTACGAGCAGTACTTC CSVGRGSYEQYF TRBV29-1 . few TRBJ2-7
TGTGCCAGCAGCTCGGGACTCAGTTTGGCCGAAGCTTTCTTT CASSSGLSLAEAFF TRBV13 . . TRBJ1-1
TGCGCCAGCAGCCGAGTCCAGAACACTGAAGCTTTCTTT CASSRVQNTEAFF TRBV4-3 . . TRBJ1-1
TGTGCCAGCAGCTTAGCCCCGGGACAGGGTCCAGCTAATGAAAAACTGTTTTTT CASSLAPGQGPANEKLFF TRBV7-9 TRBD1 few TRBJ1-4
TGTGCCATCAGCCACACAGATACGCAGTATTTT CAISHTDTQYF TRBV3-1 . . TRBJ2-3